These 9 T cell receptor beta chains were all obtained from the same sample, sequenced in a study of post-analysis software for immune sequencing data. Notes on the study in general: The five TRBV segments detected at higher frequency in patients than in controls included TRBV5-6, TRBV5-1 and TRBV20-1.

No cognate antigen is known for these TCRs. Each TCR beta cDNA library carried unique molecular identifiers. TCRdb analysed the PCR reads with MiXCR anew, one entry per CDR3 protein. The sample includes more than 500,000 distinct CDR3 sequences, roughly 34% seen only once; the top ten take around 6.1%. Sequencing was performed on blood. Source of these receptors: a girl younger than 18 with multiple sclerosis.

The chain is built from TRBV20-1 and TRBJ1-6, with 9 bases matching TRBD1. V was pared by 1 base and J by 8 bases, with 0 bases of the junction left unmatched. Germline CDR1 reads DFQATT; CDR2 reads SNEGSKA (reference sequence). This CDR3 spans 13 amino acids. CDR3 nucleotides: TGCAGTGCTAGAGGGACAGGGGATTCACCCCTCCACTTT. Translated: CSARGTGDSPLHF.

The rearrangement uses TRBV5-1 and TRBJ1-6; no firm D call. The CDR3 sequence is 15 residues long. Germline V gene data show CDR1 as SGHRS and CDR2 as YFSETQ. V dropped 3 bases and J dropped 8 bases, with 15 bases sitting between them. CDR3 residues: CASSSADGEHSPLHF. DNA of the CDR3: TGCGCCAGCAGCTCCGCGGACGGAGAGCATTCACCCCTCCACTTT.

This clonotype was seen more than once but under ten times. The chain joins TRBV15 to TRBJ2-7; no firm D call. There are 14 residues in the CDR3. Trimming removed 0 bases from V and 2 bases from J, with 8 bases in between. Per the germline V gene, CDR1 is LNHNV and CDR2 is YYDKDF (reference sequence). The CDR3 nucleotides read TGTGCCACCAGCAGAGATGGTCCGGCCTACGAGCAGTACTTC. This gives the protein CATSRDGPAYEQYF.

This chain connects TRBV29-1 to TRBJ1-5; 7 bases are shared with TRBD1. The CDR3 is made up of 15 amino acids. Germline CDR1 reads SQVTM; CDR2 reads ANQGSEA. After removal of 6 bases from V and 5 bases from J, the junction contained 13 bases not matched to a gene. CDR3 residues: CSVGDRSAGHQPQHF. The CDR3 DNA is TGCAGCGTGGGGGACAGATCTGCTGGCCATCAGCCCCAGCATTTT.

This rearrangement joins TRBV7-2 to TRBJ2-5; TRBD2 matches 12 bases. CDR1 and CDR2 from the germline V gene are SGHTA and FQGNSA. This CDR3 comprises 15 residues. V trimming: 0 bases; J trimming: 4 bases; junction bases outside the gene matches: 0. CDR3 DNA: TGTGCCAGCAGCTTAGCGACTAGCGGGGGAGAGACCCAGTACTTC. Its protein is CASSLATSGGETQYF.

The rearrangement joins TRBV6-6 to TRBJ2-5; 7 bases match TRBD2. The germline gives CDR1 MNHNY, CDR2 SVGAGI (reference sequence). This CDR3 contains 12 residues. Unmatched junction bases numbered 4, after V lost 5 bases and J lost 7 bases. The CDR3 nucleotides are TGTGCCAGCAGTGGGACGGGGGGGACCCAGTACTTC. It translates to CASSGTGGTQYF.

This chain links TRBV10-1 with TRBJ1-1, with D hard to call. This CDR3 contains 13 residues. The germline gives CDR1 WNHNN, CDR2 SYGVQD (reference sequence). V lost 5 bases to trimming and J lost 1 base, with 8 bases between them. CDR3 amino acids: CASSPVQNTEAFF. The CDR3 DNA follows: TGCGCCAGCAGTCCTGTTCAGAACACTGAAGCTTTCTTT.

This rearrangement joins TRBV4-2 to TRBJ1-1, with D unclear. Germline V gene lookup returns CDR1 LGHNA and CDR2 YNFKEQ. V dropped 1 base and J dropped 1 base, with 10 bases sitting between them. The CDR3 has 15 residues. The CDR3 DNA is TGTGCCAGCAGCCAAGGGAACAGACAGAACACTGAAGCTTTCTTT. It codes for CASSQGNRQNTEAFF.

This clonotype was seen a few times. V is TRBV10-3 and J is TRBJ2-3; D not resolved. The CDR3 loop spans 12 amino acids. Trimming stripped 8 bases from V and 8 bases from J, with 14 bases between. Germline CDR1 and CDR2: ENHRY and SYGVKD. DNA for the CDR3: TGTGCCATCGGCGGTGCGGACGGTACGCAGTATTTT. It encodes CAIGGADGTQYF.